The clone carrying this T cell receptor beta chain turned up a few times. The sample is drawn from a study of early T cells in non-severe SARS-CoV-2 infection. TCRdb re-called the 5' RACE reads with MiXCR, one entry per CDR3 protein. The sample includes about 130,000 distinct CDR3 sequences, 15% seen only once; the top ten take roughly 22%. This clonotype was sampled from an adult who was a healthcare worker with PCR-confirmed SARS-CoV-2 infection or an uninfected control (not recorded which). The sample was whole blood.

The CDR3 DNA sequence: TGCAGTGCTAGAGATCTTGGCAGGGGAACCAATGAGCAGTTCTTC. This sequence encodes CSARDLGRGTNEQFF. This chain joins TRBV20-1 and TRBJ2-1, with TRBD1 as a possible D gene (6 bases). The CDR3 contains 15 residues. Germline loops: CDR1 DFQATT, CDR2 SNEGSKA (reference sequence). V shed 0 bases and J shed 6 bases, with 15 bases lying between them.